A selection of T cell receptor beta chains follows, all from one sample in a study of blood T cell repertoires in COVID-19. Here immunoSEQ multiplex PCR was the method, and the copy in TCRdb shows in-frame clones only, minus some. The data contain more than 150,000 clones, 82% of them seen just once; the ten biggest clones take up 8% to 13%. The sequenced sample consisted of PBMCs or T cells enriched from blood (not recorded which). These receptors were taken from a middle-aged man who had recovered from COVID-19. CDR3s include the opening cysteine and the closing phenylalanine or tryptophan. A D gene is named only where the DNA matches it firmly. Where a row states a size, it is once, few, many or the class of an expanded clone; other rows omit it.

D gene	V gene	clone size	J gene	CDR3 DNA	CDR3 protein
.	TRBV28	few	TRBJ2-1	TGTGCCACCTTAGCGCCGAGCTCCTACAATGAGCAGTTCTTC	CATLAPSSYNEQFF
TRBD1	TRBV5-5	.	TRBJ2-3	TGTGCCAGCGCACCGGGACAGGGGCTCTCTAGCACAGATACGCAGTATTTT	CASAPGQGLSSTDTQYF
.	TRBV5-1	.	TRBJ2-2	TGCGCCAGCAGCATACAAGGAGACCCGAACACCGGGGAGCTGTTTTTT	CASSIQGDPNTGELFF
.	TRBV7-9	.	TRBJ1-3	TGTGCCAGCAGCTTAGGGCCGACAGGCTTTGGAAACACCATATATTTT	CASSLGPTGFGNTIYF
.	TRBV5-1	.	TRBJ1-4	TGCGCCAGCAGCTTGAAGGCAGGGAAGCCCAGTGAAAAACTGTTTTTT	CASSLKAGKPSEKLFF
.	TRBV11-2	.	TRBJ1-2	TGTGCCAGCAGCTTAGACCTCCGACCAGGTTCGAATGGCTACACCTTC	CASSLDLRPGSNGYTF
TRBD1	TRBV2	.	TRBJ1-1	TGTGCCAGCAGTAGACAGGGGGAGAACACTGAAGCTTTCTTT	CASSRQGENTEAFF
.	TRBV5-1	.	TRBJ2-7	TGCGCCAGCAGCTTGCAGGGCTGGTATAGCGAGCAGTACTTC	CASSLQGWYSEQYF
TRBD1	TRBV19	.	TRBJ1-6	TGTGCCAGTAGGGGGACAGGGATGAATTCACCCCTCCACTTT	CASRGTGMNSPLHF
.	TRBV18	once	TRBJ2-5	TGTGCCAGCTCACCATCCACCAGCCAAGAGACCCAGTACTTC	CASSPSTSQETQYF
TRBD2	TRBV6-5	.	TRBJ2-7	TGTGCCAGCAGTCAGATACCAGGACTAGGCGAGCAGTACTTC	CASSQIPGLGEQYF
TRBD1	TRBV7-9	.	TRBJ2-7	TGTGCCAGCAGCCCGGGACAGACCTACGAGCAGTACTTC	CASSPGQTYEQYF
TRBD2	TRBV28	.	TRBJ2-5	TGTGCTAGCAGTCTAGCGGGGGGTATGGAGACCCAGTACTTC	CASSLAGGMETQYF
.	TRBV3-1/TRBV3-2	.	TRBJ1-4	TGTGCCAGCAGCCCTTTGGGGCGGGGTGAAAAACTGTTTTTT	CASSPLGRGEKLFF
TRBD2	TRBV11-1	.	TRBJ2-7	TGTGCCAGCAGCTTAACCATGGCGGGAGGGCAGTACTTC	CASSLTMAGGQYF
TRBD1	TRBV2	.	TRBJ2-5	TGTGCCAGCGACCGGGACAGGGGGCGGGAGACCCAGTACTTC	CASDRDRGRETQYF
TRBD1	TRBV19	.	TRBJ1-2	TGTGCCAGTAGTATTGAGACAGGGGGCAACTATGGCTACACCTTC	CASSIETGGNYGYTF
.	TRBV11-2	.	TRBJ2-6	TGTGCCAGCGGTAGTGGGGCCAACGTCCTGACTTTC	CASGSGANVLTF
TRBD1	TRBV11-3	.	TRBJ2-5	TGTGCCAGCAGCCTTCGGGACAGCGAGACCCAGTACTTC	CASSLRDSETQYF
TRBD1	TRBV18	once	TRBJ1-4	TGTGCCAGCTCACCACCGGGACAGGGTAGAGAAAAACTGTTTTTT	CASSPPGQGREKLFF